The clone carrying this TCR beta chain was seen more than once but under ten times. TCRdb re-derived calls from the 5' RACE reads in MiXCR, one entry per CDR3 protein. The sample lists over 85,000 distinct CDR3 sequences; more than 7.5% were seen once. The sample belongs to a study of T cells after yellow fever vaccination. Germline V gives CDR1 DFQATT, CDR2 SNEGSKA (reference sequence). Trimming cost V 2 bases and J 0 bases; bases outside gene matches: 7. The CDR3 consists of 16 residues. Study-wide findings and caveats: Clones that expanded after primary vaccination mostly reappeared after the booster (roughly 96% CD4, around 87% CD8).

The sequences come from CD8+ T cells not binding an NS4B(214-222) dextramer, sorted from PBMCs, collected approximately 16 days after the first yellow fever vaccination. The V call is TRBV20-1, the J call TRBJ2-1; 7 bases map to TRBD1. The sequence derives from a man between 18 and 35 years old who received the YFV17D yellow fever vaccine. The CDR3 DNA follows: TGCAGTGCTAGAAAGGACAGGCCGAGCTCCTACAATGAGCAGTTCTTC. It codes for CSARKDRPSSYNEQFF.